The source of this T cell receptor (beta chain) is a study of T cell responses to AZD1222 COVID-19 vaccine. Study overall: Combined were second doses at about 4 or about 12 weeks.

General study findings and limits: It was only 6 or 7 AZD1222 recipients who were seropositive at baseline. Of spike-specific TCRs, nearly half reportedly target regions left unmutated in variants. An increase in Spike-specific TCR breadth and depth was observed after two AZD1222 doses.

The assay was immunoSEQ multiplex PCR, and TCRdb's table has in-frame clones only and misses some. The data hold about 170,000 clones, with approximately 90% observed a single time. This clone was found once. Its antigen is unidentified. Source: peripheral blood, taken on day 0 of AZD1222 vaccination. The source is an adult in good health.

The CDR3 sequence is CASSLQDGYTF. CDR3 DNA: TGTGCCAGCTCACTCCAGGATGGCTACACCTTC. V and J are TRBV18 and TRBJ1-2; D not certain. V dropped 4 bases and J dropped 6 bases, with 6 bases sitting between them. In germline, CDR1 is KGHSH, CDR2 LQKENI. The CDR3 loop spans 11 amino acids.